Listed below are T cell receptor beta chains from one sample, sequenced in a study of response to subunit inactivated influenza vaccine. Using its own MiXCR run on the RT-PCR reads, TCRdb lists one record per CDR3 protein. Among roughly 790,000 distinct CDR3 sequences listed, 21% were seen once. Sequences were derived from PBMCs from blood, sampled about 5 days after vaccination. These receptor sequences come from a man aged 45-65 years who received an inactivated influenza vaccine. Each CDR3 is given with its conserved first and last residue. Fields, in order: V gene, D gene, J gene, clone size, CDR3 protein, CDR3 DNA. The D gene is left open where the match is weak. Some rows have no size entry. The others give once, few or many, or a class for an expanded clone.

TRBV6-6	TRBD1	TRBJ1-1	few	CAARGGNTEAFF	TGTGCCGCCAGGGGGGGGAACACTGAAGCTTTCTTT
TRBV11-2	TRBD2	TRBJ2-3	NA	CASSFPTSGRSTDTQYF	TGTGCCAGCAGCTTCCCCACTAGCGGGAGAAGCACAGATACGCAGTATTTT
TRBV3-1	NA	TRBJ1-2	NA	CASSQEDRIYTF	TGTGCCAGCAGCCAAGAAGACAGAATCTACACCTTC
TRBV5-1	TRBD2	TRBJ2-2	NA	CASSGTSGSDTGELFF	TGCGCCAGCAGCGGAACTAGCGGGAGCGACACCGGGGAGCTGTTTTTT
TRBV6-1	TRBD1	TRBJ1-2	few	CASSVGTGYYGYTF	TGTGCCAGCAGTGTCGGGACAGGCTATTATGGCTACACCTTC
TRBV20-1	NA	TRBJ2-7	NA	CSARPQGDYEQYF	TGCAGTGCTAGACCGCAGGGCGACTACGAGCAGTACTTC
TRBV4-3	NA	TRBJ2-3	few	CASSQAWASSTDTQYF	TGCGCCAGCAGCCAAGCGTGGGCCTCCAGCACAGATACGCAGTATTTT
TRBV7-6	NA	TRBJ2-4	few	CASSSRSPGTDGAKNIQYF	TGTGCCAGCAGCTCAAGAAGCCCCGGGACCGACGGAGCCAAAAACATTCAGTACTTC
TRBV5-1	NA	TRBJ2-2	once	CASSFTGSGELFF	TGCGCCAGCAGCTTCACAGGGTCCGGGGAGCTGTTTTTT
TRBV20-1	TRBD1	TRBJ1-1	NA	CSARGLQGKVTEAFF	TGCAGTGCTAGAGGCTTACAGGGGAAGGTCACTGAAGCTTTCTTT
TRBV28	NA	TRBJ1-6	NA	CASSSTRLRNSPLHF	TGTGCCAGCAGTTCCACACGTTTACGTAATTCACCCCTCCACTTT
TRBV4-3	NA	TRBJ2-3	once	CASSQDWVGGRTDTQYF	TGCGCCAGCAGCCAAGATTGGGTTGGGGGACGCACAGATACGCAGTATTTT
TRBV6-5	NA	TRBJ2-3	NA	CASCYRVPADTQYF	TGTGCCAGCTGTTACAGGGTACCGGCAGATACGCAGTATTTT
TRBV20-1	NA	TRBJ1-1	NA	CSAPRPGENTEAFF	TGCAGTGCCCCGAGGCCCGGGGAGAACACTGAAGCTTTCTTT
TRBV25-1	TRBD1	TRBJ2-7	few	CASSELVTGSTYEQYF	TGTGCCAGCAGTGAATTGGTGACAGGGTCCACCTACGAGCAGTACTTC
TRBV7-9	NA	TRBJ2-5	NA	CASSPSRAPGETQYF	TGTGCCAGCAGCCCATCCAGGGCCCCTGGGGAGACCCAGTACTTC
TRBV5-1	NA	TRBJ2-1	many	CASSLLEGGYNEQFF	TGCGCCAGCAGCTTATTAGAAGGGGGCTACAATGAGCAGTTCTTC
TRBV5-1	TRBD1	TRBJ1-1	NA	CASSLQGAWAEAFF	TGCGCCAGCAGCCTTCAGGGGGCATGGGCTGAAGCTTTCTTT
TRBV6-1	NA	TRBJ1-1	NA	CASSVSRNTEAFF	TGTGCCAGCAGTGTATCCAGGAACACTGAAGCTTTCTTT
TRBV6-6	NA	TRBJ1-2	many	CASSYNSRSNYGYTF	TGTGCCAGCAGTTACAACAGCCGATCTAACTATGGCTACACCTTC
TRBV29-1	NA	TRBJ1-2	many	CSVPQTDSNYGYTF	TGCAGCGTGCCTCAGACCGACTCTAACTATGGCTACACCTTC
TRBV20-1	TRBD1	TRBJ1-1	few	CSASRQGARGTEAFF	TGCAGTGCTAGTAGGCAGGGGGCGCGGGGCACTGAAGCTTTCTTT
TRBV12-3/TRBV12-4	NA	TRBJ1-3	few	CASSLAGQAVVF	TGTGCCAGCAGTTTAGCGGGCCAGGCAGTTGTTTTT
TRBV7-2	NA	TRBJ2-7	NA	CASSFFEEGEQYF	TGTGCCAGCAGCTTTTTCGAAGAGGGGGAGCAGTACTTC
TRBV5-1	NA	TRBJ2-1	few	CASSLASWGSGYNEQFF	TGCGCCAGCAGCTTGGCGAGTTGGGGGAGTGGATACAATGAGCAGTTCTTC
TRBV7-2	NA	TRBJ2-1	NA	CASSLGYGSYNEQFF	TGTGCCAGCAGCTTAGGGTATGGCAGCTACAATGAGCAGTTCTTC
TRBV10-3	NA	TRBJ2-2	NA	CASNDRLRGGELFF	TGTGCCTCCAATGACCGGTTACGGGGCGGGGAGCTGTTTTTT
TRBV4-2	TRBD1	TRBJ2-5	NA	CASSRRGTGGLRPQETQYF	TGTGCCAGCAGCCGACGCGGGACAGGGGGCCTTAGACCACAAGAGACCCAGTACTTC
TRBV29-1	NA	TRBJ1-1	NA	CSVEIQGEAFF	TGCAGCGTTGAAATCCAGGGTGAAGCTTTCTTT
TRBV28	TRBD1	TRBJ2-5	few	CASGLLHRGHETQYF	TGTGCCAGCGGTTTGCTGCACAGGGGGCACGAGACCCAGTACTTC
TRBV12-3/TRBV12-4	TRBD1	TRBJ1-6	NA	CASSFRGVSPLHF	TGTGCCAGCAGCTTCAGGGGGGTTTCACCCCTCCACTTT
TRBV9	TRBD2	TRBJ2-3	NA	CASSGTSGRNADTQYF	TGTGCCAGCAGCGGGACTAGCGGGAGAAATGCAGATACGCAGTATTTT
TRBV20-1	TRBD2	TRBJ2-3	NA	CSARDRAGGPTQYF	TGCAGTGCTAGAGATAGGGCGGGGGGCCCTACGCAGTATTTT
TRBV9	NA	TRBJ2-1	NA	CASSVGGAGARNEQFF	TGTGCCAGCAGCGTAGGCGGGGCAGGGGCTCGAAATGAGCAGTTCTTC
TRBV7-6	NA	TRBJ2-5	NA	CASSFVLTQYF	TGTGCCAGCAGCTTTGTGCTGACCCAGTACTTC
TRBV3-1	TRBD1	TRBJ1-1	few	CASSRLGQGNTEAFF	TGTGCCAGCAGCCGCCTGGGACAGGGGAACACTGAAGCTTTCTTT
TRBV15	NA	TRBJ2-5	NA	CATGLEWSQETQYF	TGTGCCACCGGCCTCGAGTGGAGTCAAGAGACCCAGTACTTC
TRBV29-1	NA	TRBJ2-3	NA	CSVLVRGHTDTQYF	TGCAGCGTTTTGGTCCGGGGCCACACAGATACGCAGTATTTT
TRBV28	NA	TRBJ2-5	NA	CASSFGKRLEETQYF	TGTGCCAGCAGTTTTGGAAAGAGACTTGAAGAGACCCAGTACTTC
TRBV7-2	NA	TRBJ2-7	few	CASTPGSVPSYEQYF	TGTGCCAGCACCCCCGGGAGCGTTCCCTCCTACGAGCAGTACTTC
TRBV29-1	NA	TRBJ1-1	few	CSVAKQGRPTEAFF	TGCAGCGTTGCCAAACAGGGAAGACCCACTGAAGCTTTCTTT
TRBV7-2	NA	TRBJ2-1	NA	CASSLEEWSYNEQFF	TGTGCCAGCAGCTTAGAGGAATGGTCCTACAATGAGCAGTTCTTC
TRBV9	NA	TRBJ2-1	few	CASSVVSTGALNEQFF	TGTGCCAGCAGCGTAGTCTCTACGGGGGCACTAAATGAGCAGTTCTTC
TRBV11-2	NA	TRBJ2-4	once	CASSRRVGHLAKNIQYF	TGTGCCAGCAGTCGACGGGTCGGACACTTAGCCAAAAACATTCAGTACTTC
TRBV10-3	TRBD2	TRBJ2-1	NA	CAISELAGVVYNEQFF	TGTGCCATCAGTGAACTAGCGGGAGTGGTCTACAATGAGCAGTTCTTC
TRBV7-6	TRBD2	TRBJ2-1	many	CASSLAALAGDNEQFF	TGTGCCAGCAGCTTAGCAGCACTAGCGGGAGACAATGAGCAGTTCTTC
TRBV7-8	NA	TRBJ2-7	NA	CASSLTMGVHEQYF	TGTGCCAGCAGCTTAACGATGGGAGTTCACGAGCAGTACTTC
TRBV19	TRBD1	TRBJ2-2	NA	CASSRQGINTGELFF	TGTGCCAGTAGCAGACAGGGAATTAACACCGGGGAGCTGTTTTTT
TRBV6-2/TRBV6-3	NA	TRBJ2-7	few	CASSYAASYEQYF	TGTGCCAGCAGTTACGCAGCCTCCTACGAGCAGTACTTC
TRBV18	NA	TRBJ2-7	NA	CASSPLRRQTYEQYF	TGTGCCAGCTCACCACTTCGTCGACAGACCTACGAGCAGTACTTC
TRBV10-3	NA	TRBJ2-1	NA	CAIGTGVWDEQFF	TGTGCCATCGGGACCGGGGTTTGGGATGAGCAGTTCTTC
TRBV3-1	NA	TRBJ2-1	NA	CASSHPNLISYNEQFF	TGTGCCAGCAGCCACCCAAATCTGATCTCCTACAATGAGCAGTTCTTC
TRBV20-1	TRBD2	TRBJ2-3	many	CSAISPSGGDTDTQYF	TGCAGTGCTATATCCCCTAGCGGGGGGGACACAGATACGCAGTATTTT